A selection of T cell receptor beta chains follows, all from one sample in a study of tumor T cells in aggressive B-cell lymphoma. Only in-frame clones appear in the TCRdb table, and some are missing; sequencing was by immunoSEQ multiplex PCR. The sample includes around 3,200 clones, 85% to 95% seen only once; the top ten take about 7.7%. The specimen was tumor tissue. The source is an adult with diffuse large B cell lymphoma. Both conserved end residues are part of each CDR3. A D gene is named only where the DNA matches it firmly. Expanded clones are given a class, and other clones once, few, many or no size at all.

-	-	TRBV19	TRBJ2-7	CASRDSSSYEQYF	TGTGCCAGTAGAGACTCGAGCAGTTACGAGCAGTACTTC
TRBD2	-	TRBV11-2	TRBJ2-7	CASSLGPSGRYEQYF	TGTGCCAGCAGCTTAGGTCCTAGCGGGAGGTACGAGCAGTATTTC
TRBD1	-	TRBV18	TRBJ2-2	CASSPGTGEDTGELFF	TGTGCCAGCTCACCTGGGACAGGGGAAGACACCGGGGAGCTGTTTTTT
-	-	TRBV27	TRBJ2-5	CASSLYWRETQYF	TGTGCCAGCAGTTTATACTGGCGGGAGACCCAGTACTTC
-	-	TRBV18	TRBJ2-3	CASSPNGGVWGDTQYF	TGTGCCAGCTCACCAAATGGAGGAGTCTGGGGAGATACGCAGTATTTT
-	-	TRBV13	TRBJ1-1	CASSLYAGRGTEAFF	TGTGCCAGCAGCTTATATGCAGGGAGGGGGACTGAAGCTTTCTTT
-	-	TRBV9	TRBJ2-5	CASTLTGHPQETQYF	TGTGCCAGCACTTTAACGGGACACCCCCAAGAGACCCAGTACTTC
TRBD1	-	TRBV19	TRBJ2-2	CASSTWTGRVNTGELFF	TGTGCCAGTAGTACCTGGACAGGCCGAGTGAACACCGGGGAGCTGTTTTTT
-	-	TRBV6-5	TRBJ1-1	CASSYGGVFTEAFF	TGTGCCAGCAGTTACGGCGGGGTTTTTACTGAAGCTTTCTTT
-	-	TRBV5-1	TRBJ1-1	CASSLGRADTEAFF	TGCGCCAGCAGCTTGGGGAGGGCGGACACTGAAGCTTTCTTT
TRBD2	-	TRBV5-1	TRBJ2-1	CASSLGGTSGGGNEQFF	TGCGCCAGCAGCTTGGGAGGGACTAGCGGGGGGGGGAATGAGCAGTTCTTC
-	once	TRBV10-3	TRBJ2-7	CAISASGGSYEQYF	TGTGCCATCAGTGCCTCCGGAGGGAGCTACGAGCAGTACTTC
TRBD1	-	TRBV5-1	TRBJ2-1	CASAPGTGYNEQFF	TGCGCCAGCGCCCCCGGGACAGGTTACAATGAGCAGTTCTTC
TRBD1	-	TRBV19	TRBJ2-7	CASSIAHRGPYEQYF	TGTGCCAGTAGTATTGCTCACAGGGGTCCCTACGAGCAGTACTTC
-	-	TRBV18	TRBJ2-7	CASSPPDKSYEQYF	TGTGCCAGCTCACCCCCGGACAAATCCTACGAGCAGTACTTC
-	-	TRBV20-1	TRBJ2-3	CSARDRQAQYF	TGCAGTGCTAGAGATCGGCAGGCGCAGTATTTT
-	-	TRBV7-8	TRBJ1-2	CASSFRGLNYGYTF	TGTGCCAGCAGCTTCCGGGGACTCAACTATGGCTACACCTTC
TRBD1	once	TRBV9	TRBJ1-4	CASTPGTGVEKLFF	TGTGCCAGCACACCGGGGACAGGGGTTGAAAAACTGTTTTTT
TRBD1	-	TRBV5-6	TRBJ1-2	CASSLDRGSGYTF	TGTGCCAGCAGCTTGGACAGGGGCTCTGGCTACACCTTC
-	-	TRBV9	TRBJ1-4	CASSVGQVPYDHATNEKLFF	TGTGCCAGCAGCGTAGGACAGGTTCCCTATGATCATGCAACTAATGAAAAACTGTTTTTT
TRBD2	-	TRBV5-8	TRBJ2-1	CASNPGLAEFYNEQFF	TGTGCCAGCAACCCTGGACTAGCGGAGTTCTACAATGAGCAGTTCTTC
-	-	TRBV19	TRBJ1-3	CASSLDKSSGNTIYF	TGTGCCAGTAGTCTCGACAAGAGCTCTGGAAACACCATATATTTT
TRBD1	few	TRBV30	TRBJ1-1	CAWRGQMNTEAFF	TGTGCCTGGAGGGGACAGATGAACACTGAAGCTTTCTTT
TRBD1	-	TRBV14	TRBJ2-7	CASSPQGGGEQYF	TGTGCCAGCAGCCCACAGGGGGGTGGCGAGCAGTACTTC
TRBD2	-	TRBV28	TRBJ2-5	CASRSTSGRVETQYF	TGTGCCAGCAGATCGACTAGCGGGAGAGTTGAGACCCAGTACTTC
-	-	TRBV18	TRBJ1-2	CASSPRENYGYTF	TGTGCCAGCTCACCACGGGAGAACTATGGCTACACCTTC
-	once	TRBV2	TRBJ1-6	CASTAGVTLHF	TGTGCCAGCACCGCCGGAGTTACCCTCCACTTT
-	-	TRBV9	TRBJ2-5	CASSPRGNQETQYF	TGTGCCAGCAGCCCCCGGGGGAACCAAGAGACCCAGTACTTC
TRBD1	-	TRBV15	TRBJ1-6	CATRTGQSPLHF	TGTGCCACGCGGACAGGGCAATCACCCCTCCACTTT
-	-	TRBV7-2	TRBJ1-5	CASSPAGVRYNQPQHF	TGTGCCAGCAGCCCCGCCGGGGTGCGATACAATCAGCCCCAGCATTTT
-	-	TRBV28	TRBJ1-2	CASSLWGSRGYDYTF	TGTGCCAGCAGTTTATGGGGATCCCGGGGTTACGACTACACCTTC
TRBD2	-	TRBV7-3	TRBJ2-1	CASSARLAGANEQFF	TGTGCCAGCAGCGCAAGACTAGCGGGGGCCAATGAGCAGTTCTTC
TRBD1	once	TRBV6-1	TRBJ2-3	CASWTGGSTDTQYF	TGTGCCAGCTGGACAGGGGGGAGCACAGATACGCAGTATTTT
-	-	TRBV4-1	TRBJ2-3	CASSQGLLSNQPQYF	TGCGCCAGCAGCCAAGGACTCCTTAGCAATCAGCCCCAGTATTTT
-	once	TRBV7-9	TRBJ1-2	CASSLPLTGTDGYTF	TGTGCCAGCAGCTTACCACTAACAGGGACGGATGGCTACACCTTC
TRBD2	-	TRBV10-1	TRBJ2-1	CASSSASGVYEQFF	TGCGCCAGCAGTTCGGCTAGCGGGGTCTATGAGCAGTTCTTC
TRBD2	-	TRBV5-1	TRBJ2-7	CASSLGLAGVNEQYF	TGCGCCAGCAGCTTGGGTCTAGCGGGAGTAAACGAGCAGTACTTC
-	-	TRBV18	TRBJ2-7	CASSPQGTYEQYF	TGTGCCAGCTCACCCCAGGGTACTTACGAGCAGTACTTC
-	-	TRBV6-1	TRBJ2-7	CASNLKPREQYF	TGTGCCAGCAACTTGAAACCCCGCGAGCAGTACTTC
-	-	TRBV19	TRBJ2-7	CASSEGYGNEQYF	TGTGCCAGTAGCGAGGGATACGGTAACGAGCAGTACTTC
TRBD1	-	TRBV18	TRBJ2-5	CVSSPSALGQETQYF	TGTGTCAGCTCACCAAGTGCCTTGGGACAGGAGACCCAGTACTTC
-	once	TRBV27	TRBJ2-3	CASSWSYSTDTQYF	TGTGCCAGCAGTTGGAGTTACAGCACAGATACGCAGTATTTT
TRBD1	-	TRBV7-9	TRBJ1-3	CASSLETGVGGNTIYF	TGTGCCAGCAGCTTAGAAACAGGGGTAGGAGGAAACACCATATATTTT
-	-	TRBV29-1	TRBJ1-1	CSVVRVSRTEAFF	TGCAGCGTTGTCAGGGTGTCGCGAACTGAAGCTTTCTTT
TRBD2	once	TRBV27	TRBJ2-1	CASSPLAGGRSEQFF	TGTGCCAGCAGCCCCTTAGCGGGGGGGCGGAGTGAGCAGTTCTTC
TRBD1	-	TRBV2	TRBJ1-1	CASRLHRGANTEAFF	TGTGCCAGCAGGTTGCACAGGGGGGCCAACACTGAAGCTTTCTTT
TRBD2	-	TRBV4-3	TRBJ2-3	CASSQGYSGRDTQYF	TGCGCCAGCAGCCAAGGGTACAGCGGGAGGGATACGCAGTATTTT
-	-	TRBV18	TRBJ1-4	CASSRENEKLFF	TGTGCCAGCTCACGCGAAAATGAAAAACTGTTTTTT
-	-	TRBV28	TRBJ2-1	CASSFAASSGSHNEQFF	TGTGCCAGCAGTTTCGCCGCCTCCTCCGGGAGCCACAATGAGCAGTTCTTC
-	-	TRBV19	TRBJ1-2	CASSSETGSIRSNYGYTF	TGTGCCAGTAGTTCGGAGACAGGCTCCATCCGATCAAACTATGGCTACACCTTC
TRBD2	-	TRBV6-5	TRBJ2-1	CASSYSTSGGANEQFF	TGTGCCAGCAGTTACTCCACTAGCGGGGGGGCCAATGAGCAGTTCTTC
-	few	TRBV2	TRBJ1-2	CASRIGTNYGYTF	TGTGCCAGCAGGATCGGGACTAACTATGGCTACACCTTC
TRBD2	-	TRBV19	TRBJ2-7	CASSKGTSVQTGYEQYF	TGTGCCAGTAGTAAAGGGACTAGCGTCCAGACGGGCTACGAGCAGTACTTC
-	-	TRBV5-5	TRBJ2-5	CASSFVQETQYF	TGTGCCAGCAGCTTCGTTCAAGAGACCCAGTACTTC